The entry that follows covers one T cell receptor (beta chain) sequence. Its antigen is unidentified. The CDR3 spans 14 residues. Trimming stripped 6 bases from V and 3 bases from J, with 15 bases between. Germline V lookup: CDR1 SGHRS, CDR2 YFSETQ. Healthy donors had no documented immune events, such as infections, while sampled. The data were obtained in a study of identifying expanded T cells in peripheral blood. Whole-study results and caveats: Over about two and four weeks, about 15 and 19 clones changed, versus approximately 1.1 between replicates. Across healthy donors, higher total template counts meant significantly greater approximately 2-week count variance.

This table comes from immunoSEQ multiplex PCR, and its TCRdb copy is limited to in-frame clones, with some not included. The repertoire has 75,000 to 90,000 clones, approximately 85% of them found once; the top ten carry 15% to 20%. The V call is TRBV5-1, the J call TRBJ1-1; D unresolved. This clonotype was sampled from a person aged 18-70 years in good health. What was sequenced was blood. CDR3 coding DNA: TGCGCCAGCACCTTTGGCCCGCGAGACACTGAAGCTTTCTTT. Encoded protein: CASTFGPRDTEAFF.